Detailed here is one TCR beta chain. Its antigen is undetermined. The source of the sample is a study of shared clonotypes between healthy human individuals. Whole-study results and caveats: Genetic and exposure-history diversity was limited by the small donor number. Memory subsets generally showed smaller estimated richness than naive subsets did.

Germline V gene sequence: CDR1 SGHRS, CDR2 YFSETQ. V lost 4 bases, J lost 3 bases, and 11 bases lay in between. The CDR3 runs to 14 residues. The authors distributed each subset's genomic DNA evenly over several immunoSEQ plates. Profiled with immunoSEQ multiplex PCR; TCRdb holds only in-frame clones, not every one. Of hundreds of thousands of clones listed, 90% to 96% are singletons. The sequencing input was naive CD4+ T cells sorted from blood. Specified subset: CD45RA+ positively selected. The chain joins TRBV5-1 to TRBJ2-1; tentatively, D is TRBD2 (6 bases). The clonotype originates from a woman younger than 45 in good health. The CDR3 reads CASSPGTFYNEQFF. Written as DNA, the CDR3 is TGCGCCAGCAGCCCCGGGACTTTCTACAATGAGCAGTTCTTC.